Sequencing of this T cell receptor (beta chain) was carried out in a study of a mutant IDH1 vaccine in newly diagnosed glioma (dated by TCRdb to 2020 to 2023). With regard to the full study: Eight vaccinations were administered to patients in weeks 1, 3, 5, 7, 11, 15, 19 and 23, corresponding to visits V03 through V10. Longitudinal TCRB deep sequencing was done for 25 treated patients, wherever samples were available for exploratory analyses. Peripheral blood was collected at six visits: V03 (baseline), V05, V07, V10, V12 and V13. Vaccination started 4-6 weeks after radiotherapy alone, or was given together with temozolomide cycles in the groups whose treatment included chemotherapy. Before enrollment, patients had received standard therapy of radiotherapy alone, temozolomide alone, or radiochemotherapy with temozolomide; most received the combination. Of the approximately 32 treated patients, approximately 62% were male and around 40% were female, and the mean age was about 40 years.

The time point tag for this specimen amounts to: week 11, during vaccination. Every vaccine dose consisted of 300 ug of a 20-mer mutant IDH1 peptide in Montanide, administered subcutaneously together with topical imiquimod. The donors had newly diagnosed IDH1-mutant astrocytomas of WHO grade 3 or 4 that showed loss of nuclear ATRX. The samples were drawn from NOA16, a multicentre, single-arm, open-label phase I trial in Germany that tested a mutant IDH1 peptide vaccine in humans for the first time. Genomic DNA for TCRB sequencing was isolated from EDTA blood with the DNeasy Blood and Tissue Kit. The library was produced with the immunoSEQ multiplex PCR assay. The hsTCRB Kit was used according to the manufacturer's protocol to amplify rearranged TCR beta chain sequences. Sequencing of TCRB libraries was carried out on an Illumina MiSeq. In the source study's methods: Demultiplexing, trimming and gene mapping were performed with the kit vendor's proprietary platform. TCRdb carries this immuneACCESS record with in-frame sequences only. Its versions omit some clonotypes, under half of them owing to an unresolved V gene in the studies checked, with the rest unexplained. The V and J calls and clone size are taken from that table; D and trimming were inferred from the DNA. This sample comprises under 150,000 clones, about 80% of them detected only once. The ten top clones hold 5.5% of the sample.

Overall study results and their limits: The authors noted that analyses of patient blood samples could not be reproduced because of sample limitations. Changes in the top peripheral T cell clonotypes picked up by TCRB sequencing did not appear to be linked to pseudoprogression. Availability determined which PBMC samples were chosen for TCRB deep sequencing. Immune responses induced by the vaccine were seen in roughly 95% of patients across multiple MHC alleles.

A note on this clone: It lacks a known antigen. No base qualities exist here, and no much larger clone lies one base off it.

The clonotype was recovered from a man aged 35-49 years with glioma. The sample consisted of PBMCs, taken from a glioma patient whose treatment included an IDH1 peptide vaccine.

Read as DNA, the sequence is TGTGCCAGCAGTTTTGGGTCGGGGGTCGGCCCCGTTACATACAATGAGCAGTTCTTC. It translates to CASSFGSGVGPVTYNEQFF. The chain employs TRBV7-9 and TRBJ2-1; the D segment could be TRBD2, given 6 matching bases. Spanning cysteine to phenylalanine, the CDR3 consists of 19 amino acids. Of all the DNA, just the CDR3 is kept, 57 bases in frame from base 1. V was cut back by 6 bases and J by 4 bases, leaving a gap of 28 bases between them. Sequences SEHNR (CDR1) and FQNEAQ (CDR2) are obtained from the germline V gene (reference sequence). The entire variable domain, with the stretches around the CDR3 drawn from the reference TRBV7-9 and TRBJ2-1 proteins, is DTGVSQNPRHKITKRGQNVTFRCDPISEHNRLYWYRQTLGQGPEFLTYFQNEAQLEKSRLLSDRFSAERPKGSFSTLEIQRTEQGDSAMYLCASSFGSGVGPVTYNEQFFGPGTRLTVL.